This TCR beta chain was sequenced for a study of T cell repertoires in cytomegalovirus infection. Study-level information: Indicated by public TCR beta signatures were CMV infection and matching HLA type. Findings and caveats of the study: In two of eight donors, the top clonotype was HLA-C-restricted CMV-specific.

TCRdb reanalysed the reads using MiXCR and keeps one entry per CDR3 protein. The profile shows hundreds of thousands of distinct CDR3 sequences, roughly 26% of them singletons. Germline CDR1 reads MDHEN; CDR2 reads SYDVKM. This CDR3 has 17 residues. V lost 7 bases, J lost 4 bases, and 24 bases lay in between. On this clonotype: Its target is unknown.

This chain connects TRBV28 to TRBJ2-3; maybe TRBD2 (6 bases). Source material: CD8+ T cells from PBMCs. The receptor was isolated from a human donor in good health (CMV status not recorded). Some clones in this sample may be carry-over from other donors' samples. The CDR3 DNA sequence: TGTGCCAGCACCCCTGGTCCGCAGGAGGGAGGTCCAGATACGCAGTATTTT. As protein: CASTPGPQEGGPDTQYF.